One and the same sample provided the 7 T cell receptor beta chains below, sequenced in a study of cytomegalovirus exposure and HLA in healthy donors. Use of 60 Vbeta and 13 Jbeta primers characterized the PCR. Using immunoSEQ multiplex PCR, the repertoire was profiled, and TCRdb retains in-frame clones only, with some absent. The profile shows about 200,000 clones, approximately 81% of them singletons. Sequenced sample: PBMCs. These receptors came from a man younger than 45 in good health and CMV-seronegative.

The chain employs TRBV11-2 and TRBJ2-3; 8 nucleotides line up with TRBD1. Trimming took 8 bases from V and 7 from J; bases not matched to a gene: 11. The CDR3 sequence is 14 residues long. CDR1 is SGHAT and CDR2 is FQNNGV in the germline V gene. CDR3 bases: TGTGCCAGCCGAAAGGACAGGGCTGTCAATACGCAGTATTTT. Its translation: CASRKDRAVNTQYF.

V is TRBV9 and J is TRBJ1-4; 9 nucleotides agree with TRBD1. The CDR3 covers 13 residues. The V segment lost 4 bases and the J segment 8 bases; nucleotides outside the gene matches: 3. Germline V gene lookup returns CDR1 SGDLS and CDR2 YYNGEE. The CDR3 here is CASSSGQGEKLFF. The DNA of the CDR3 is TGTGCCAGCAGCTCGGGACAGGGCGAAAAACTGTTTTTT.

V gene TRBV7-8 combines with J gene TRBJ2-5, with 10 bases fitting TRBD2. J gave up 2 bases and V 2 bases, and 2 bases lay outside the gene matches. CDR3 length: 15 amino acids. The germline V gene encodes CDR1 SGHVS and CDR2 FQNEAQ. This chain's CDR3 is CASSLLAGGQETQYF. In DNA, the CDR3 is TGTGCCAGCAGCTTATTAGCGGGGGGACAAGAGACCCAGTACTTC.

V is TRBV7-2 and J is TRBJ2-5; D may be TRBD2 (6 bases). In germline, CDR1 is SGHTA, CDR2 FQGNSA. This CDR3 is built from 14 residues. Trimming stripped 0 bases from V and 3 bases from J, with 8 bases between. The CDR3 spells CASSLAGRKETQYF. The DNA for the CDR3 is TGTGCCAGCAGCTTAGCGGGGAGGAAAGAGACCCAGTACTTC.

The CDR3 DNA follows: TGCGCCAGCAGCGAGTTGACAGTTGCAACTAATGAAAAACTGTTTTTT. The encoded protein is CASSELTVATNEKLFF. The J gene is TRBJ1-4, the V gene TRBV5-1, with D maybe TRBD1 (5 bases). The length of the CDR3 is 16 residues. The ends were cut back, 4 bases at V and 0 bases at J, with 13 bases in the middle. CDR1 is SGHRS, CDR2 YFSETQ, per germline.

The chain recombines TRBV7-2 with TRBJ1-1, with D maybe TRBD1 (6 bases). The CDR3 has 15 amino acids. V was shortened by 5 bases and J by 1 base, with 14 bases between the two germline ends. In germline, CDR1 is SGHTA, CDR2 FQGNSA. In nucleotides, the CDR3 is TGTGCCAGCAGCAACATGGGGGCGGGGAACACTGAAGCTTTCTTT. Amino acid sequence: CASSNMGAGNTEAFF.

V usage is TRBV4-1 and J usage is TRBJ1-6; a weak D match, TRBD1 (5 bases). Trimming shortened V by 6 bases and J by 7 bases, and 16 bases separated the two germline ends. The length of the CDR3 is 15 residues. Looked up from germline, CDR1 is MGHRA and CDR2 is YSYEKL. This CDR3 reads CASRLTAALNSPLHF. The CDR3 nucleotides read TGCGCCAGCAGACTGACAGCAGCATTAAATTCACCCCTCCACTTT.